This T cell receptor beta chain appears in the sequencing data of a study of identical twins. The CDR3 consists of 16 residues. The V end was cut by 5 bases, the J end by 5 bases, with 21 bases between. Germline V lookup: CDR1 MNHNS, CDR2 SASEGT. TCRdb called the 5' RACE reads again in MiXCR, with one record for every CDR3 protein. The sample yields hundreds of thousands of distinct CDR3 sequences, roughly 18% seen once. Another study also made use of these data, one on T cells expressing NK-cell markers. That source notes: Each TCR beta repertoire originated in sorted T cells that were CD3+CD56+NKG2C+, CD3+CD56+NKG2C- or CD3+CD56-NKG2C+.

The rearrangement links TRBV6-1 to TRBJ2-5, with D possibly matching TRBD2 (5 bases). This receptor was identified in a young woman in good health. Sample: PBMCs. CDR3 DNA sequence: TGTGCCAGCAGTCCCCTTAGAAGAGGTAGCGCGGAGACCCAGTACTTC. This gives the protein CASSPLRRGSAETQYF.